This T cell receptor beta chain was observed in a study of patients and donors after allogeneic stem cell transplantation. TCRdb re-called the RT-PCR reads through MiXCR, storing one row per CDR3 protein. Altogether over 400,000 distinct CDR3 sequences are present, under 20% being singletons, with the ten largest covering less than 8%. CDR3 length: 17 residues. The J segment lost 2 bases and the V segment lost 6 bases, leaving 13 bases of the junction unmatched. Germline V gene sequence: CDR1 MNHEY, CDR2 SVGEGT. The chain carries TRBV6-2 or TRBV6-3 and TRBJ2-3, with 8 bases aligning to TRBD2. The receptor's source is a human donor who was either an allogeneic HSCT recipient or a stem cell or donor lymphocyte infusion donor (not recorded which). It is not recorded whose cells these are; they may come from a transplant donor. Sample: blood, either unsorted or a sorted T cell fraction (not recorded which). The DNA of the CDR3 is TGTGCCAGCAGCCCCATAGGTAGCGGGACCTCCACAGATACGCAGTATTTT. Residues: CASSPIGSGTSTDTQYF.